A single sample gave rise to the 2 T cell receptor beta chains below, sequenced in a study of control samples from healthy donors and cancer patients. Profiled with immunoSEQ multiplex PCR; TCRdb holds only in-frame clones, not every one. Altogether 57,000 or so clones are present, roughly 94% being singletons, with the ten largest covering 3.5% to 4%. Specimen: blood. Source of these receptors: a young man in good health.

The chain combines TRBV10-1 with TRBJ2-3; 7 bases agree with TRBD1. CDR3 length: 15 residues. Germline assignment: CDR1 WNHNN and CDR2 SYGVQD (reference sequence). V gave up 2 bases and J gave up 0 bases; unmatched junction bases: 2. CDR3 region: CASSETTGSTDTQYF. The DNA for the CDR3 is TGCGCCAGCAGTGAGACGACAGGGAGCACAGATACGCAGTATTTT.

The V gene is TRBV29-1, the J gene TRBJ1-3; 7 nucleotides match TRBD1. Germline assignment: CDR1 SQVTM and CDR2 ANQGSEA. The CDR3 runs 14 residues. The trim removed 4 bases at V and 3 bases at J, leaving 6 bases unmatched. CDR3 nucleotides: TGCAGCGTTGCTAAGACAGGGAATGGAAACACCATATATTTT. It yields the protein CSVAKTGNGNTIYF.